Here is one TCR beta chain with its context. This entry comes from a study of a mutant IDH1 vaccine in newly diagnosed glioma. The CDR3 runs 12 residues. The V gene's germline CDR1 is SGHNT and CDR2 YENEEA. V lost 0 bases, J lost 6 bases, and 6 bases lay in between. As for time point: baseline, week 1 (first vaccination visit). Indicated treatment: pre-vaccination baseline after standard-of-care therapy. New astrocytomas of WHO grade 3 or 4 that were IDH1-mutant and ATRX-lost were found in the donors. Clones were read by immunoSEQ multiplex PCR, and TCRdb kept only the in-frame ones, dropping some. The table has over 55,000 clones, around four fifths seen once; the top ten hold about 4.8%.

This sequence originates from a woman between 18 and 30 years old with glioma. Some clones in this sample may be carry-over from other donors' samples. The chain links TRBV11-3 to TRBJ2-7; unclear D gene. The source was peripheral blood mononuclear cells (PBMCs), collected from a glioma patient treated with radiotherapy, temozolomide or both. As DNA, the CDR3 is TGTGCCAGCAGCTTAGATACCGCCGAGCAGTACTTC. Protein product: CASSLDTAEQYF. The whole variable domain, filled in from reference TRBV11-3 and TRBJ2-7, reads EAGVVQSPRYKIIEKKQPVAFWCNPISGHNTLYWYLQNLGQGPELLIRYENEEAVDDSQLPKDRFSAERLKGVDSTLKIQPAELGDSAVYLCASSLDTAEQYFGPGTRLTVT.